Below, 25 T cell receptor beta chains from the same sample are listed, as sequenced in a study of response to subunit inactivated influenza vaccine. Each CDR3 protein gets one entry after TCRdb re-called the RT-PCR reads with MiXCR. Of some 500,000 distinct CDR3 sequences in the sample, over 25% are singletons; the top ten hold 1.5% to 2%. The material sequenced was CD4+ T cells sorted from PBMCs, taken more than 4 days after vaccination. The origin of the receptors is a man aged 50-59 years who received an inactivated influenza vaccine.

The gene calls are TRBV20-1 and TRBJ2-2; D ambiguous. V dropped 3 bases and J dropped 0 bases, with 5 bases sitting between them. Germline V gives CDR1 DFQATT, CDR2 SNEGSKA (reference sequence). The CDR3 loop spans 13 amino acids. This CDR3 reads CSARMPNTGELFF. The CDR3, as DNA: TGCAGTGCTAGGATGCCGAACACCGGGGAGCTGTTTTTT.

The chain carries TRBV4-3 and TRBJ2-1; perhaps TRBD1 as D (6 bases). Germline V gene lookup returns CDR1 LGHNA and CDR2 YSLEER. V lost 4 bases and J lost 5, with 15 bases in between. This CDR3 is built from 15 residues. DNA of the CDR3: TGCGCCAGCAGCCGCGACACAGGGATTAACAATGAGCAGTTCTTC. Translation gives CASSRDTGINNEQFF.

This clonotype was picked up a small number of times. The V and J genes are TRBV20-1 and TRBJ2-2; TRBD2 is a possible D gene (5 bases). Per germline, CDR1 DFQATT and CDR2 SNEGSKA (reference sequence). Deletions cut 0 bases from V and 3 bases from J, with 14 bases between. The length of the CDR3 is 16 residues. DNA of the CDR3: TGCAGTGCTAGAGACCTTTTGGGAGTGGACACCGGGGAGCTGTTTTTT. Translating it yields CSARDLLGVDTGELFF.

This clonotype was picked up a small number of times. V and J are TRBV6-2 or TRBV6-3 and TRBJ1-1; unclear D gene. There are 16 residues in the CDR3. Trimming stripped 0 bases from V and 0 bases from J, with 11 bases between. The germline gives CDR1 MNHEY, CDR2 SVGEGT. CDR3 residues: CASSYSIVTVNTEAFF. The CDR3 nucleotides read TGTGCCAGCAGTTACTCGATTGTGACGGTGAACACTGAAGCTTTCTTT.

V is TRBV20-1 and J is TRBJ2-3; D not certain. From germline, CDR1 is DFQATT and CDR2 SNEGSKA (reference sequence). This CDR3 has 11 residues. Deletions cut 3 bases from V and 6 bases from J, with 7 bases between. In DNA, the CDR3 is TGCAGTGCTAGCCGAGGCGATACGCAGTATTTT. Its translation: CSASRGDTQYF.

CDR3 residues: CATSREGLAKNIQYF. The CDR3 DNA sequence: TGTGCCACCAGCAGAGAGGGGCTAGCCAAAAACATTCAGTACTTC. The chain has TRBV15 and TRBJ2-4; TRBD1 might be the D (5 bases). The V gene lost 0 bases and the J gene lost 0 bases, with 6 bases spanning the gap. The CDR3 is 15 residues long. Per germline, CDR1 LNHNV and CDR2 YYDKDF (reference sequence).

The chain uses TRBV12-3 or TRBV12-4 and TRBJ1-5; D not certain. Trimming took off 3 bases at V and 1 base at J, with 7 bases between the two ends. The CDR3 length is 14 residues. DNA of the CDR3: TGTGCCAGCAGTTTTTCGGGCAGCAATCAGCCCCAGCATTTT. It codes for CASSFSGSNQPQHF.

This clonotype was seen once. The chain combines TRBV20-1 with TRBJ2-2; maybe TRBD2 (6 bases). Looked up from germline, CDR1 is DFQATT and CDR2 is SNEGSKA (reference sequence). The ends were cut back, 6 bases at V and 6 bases at J, with 17 bases in the middle. There are 14 residues in the CDR3. In DNA, the CDR3 is TGCAGTGCCCGGTCGATTTGGGGGGCCGGGGAGCTGTTTTTT. Translated: CSARSIWGAGELFF.

The V and J genes are TRBV12-3 or TRBV12-4 and TRBJ1-2, with D unclear. The V and J ends lost 6 bases and 5 bases respectively, with 16 bases between them. This CDR3 spans 14 amino acids. In nucleotides, the CDR3 is TGTGCCAGCAGCACCCAGGCCGTTCTATATGGCTACACCTTC. Residues: CASSTQAVLYGYTF.

The rearrangement joins TRBV5-6 to TRBJ2-1, with 7 bases aligning to TRBD2. V dropped 4 bases and J dropped 6; count of bases not matched to a gene: 4. This CDR3 is 13 amino acids long. The germline CDR1 and CDR2 sequences are SGHDT and YYEEEE. CDR3: CASSPTSSNEQFF. In DNA, the CDR3 is TGTGCCAGCAGCCCGACTAGCTCCAATGAGCAGTTCTTC.

In its sample, this clonotype was seen a few times. J is TRBJ2-6 and V is TRBV5-6; TRBD1 matches 9 bases. J lost 0 bases, V lost 2 bases, and 6 bases had no gene match. The CDR3 totals 18 residues. The V gene's germline CDR1 is SGHDT and CDR2 YYEEEE. As DNA, the CDR3 is TGTGCCAGCAGCTTAGCCGGGACAGGGTTCTCTGGGGCCAACGTCCTGACTTTC. Its protein product is CASSLAGTGFSGANVLTF.

This chain connects TRBV11-2 to TRBJ2-7, with D hard to call. CDR3 size: 14 residues. The germline gives CDR1 SGHAT, CDR2 FQNNGV. Trimming pared 0 bases from V and 4 bases from J, leaving 10 bases between. In DNA form, the CDR3 reads TGTGCCAGCAGCTTAGATGCCTACCTGTACGAGCAGTACTTC. It specifies CASSLDAYLYEQYF. The entire variable domain, with the rest obtained from reference TRBV11-2 and TRBJ2-7, is as follows: EAGVAQSPRYKIIEKRQSVAFWCNPISGHATLYWYQQILGQGPKLLIQFQNNGVVDDSQLPKDRFSAERLKGVDSTLKIQPAKLEDSAVYLCASSLDAYLYEQYFGPGTRLTVT.

This clonotype came up a few times. The genes are TRBV7-2 and TRBJ1-5; D may be TRBD1 (5 bases). Germline CDR1 and CDR2: SGHTA and FQGNSA. Trimming stripped 0 bases from V and 6 bases from J, with 12 bases between. The CDR3 spans 15 residues. DNA of the CDR3: TGTGCCAGCAGCTTAGCGGTGGGGCTGGGTCAGCCCCAGCATTTT. Protein product: CASSLAVGLGQPQHF.

The CDR3 DNA sequence: TGCGCCAGCAGCGGCCAGGGATTTCCCGATACGCAGTATTTT. Translating it yields CASSGQGFPDTQYF. The chain links TRBV5-1 to TRBJ2-3; tentatively, D is TRBD1 (5 bases). Germline V CDR1 and CDR2: SGHRS, YFSETQ. Trimming removed 4 bases at V and 6 bases at J, with 15 bases between. This CDR3 has 14 residues.

The CDR3 DNA is TGTGCCAGCAGTACCGGACAGGGTAGAAACGAGCAGTACTTC. It codes for CASSTGQGRNEQYF. The rearrangement uses TRBV6-1 and TRBJ2-7, with 8 positions matching TRBD1. V gave up 5 bases and J gave up 5 bases; unmatched junction bases: 8. This CDR3 spans 14 amino acids. The germline V gene has CDR1 MNHNS and CDR2 SASEGT.

The chain has TRBV6-5 and TRBJ2-4; D gene uncertain. Germline values: CDR1 MNHEY, CDR2 SVGAGI. The ends were cut back, 0 bases at V and 0 bases at J, with 12 bases in the middle. The CDR3 totals 17 residues. The CDR3 region has the DNA TGTGCCAGCAGTTACTCGGGTCGGCACCGAGCCAAAAACATTCAGTACTTC. Translation gives CASSYSGRHRAKNIQYF.

The gene calls are TRBV15 and TRBJ2-5, with 13 bases lining up with TRBD2. Looked up from germline, CDR1 is LNHNV and CDR2 is YYDKDF (reference sequence). The CDR3 sequence is 16 residues long. The V segment lost 3 bases and the J segment 2 bases; nucleotides outside the gene matches: 3. CDR3 DNA: TGTGCCACCAGCAGTCGACTAGCGGGAGGTCAAGAGACCCAGTACTTC. This encodes CATSSRLAGGQETQYF.

The chain recombines TRBV3-1 with TRBJ1-2, with no clear D. Germline V gene sequence: CDR1 LGHDT, CDR2 YNNKEL (reference sequence). This CDR3 spans 12 amino acids. Trimming took off 1 base at V and 12 bases at J, with 12 bases between the two ends. The CDR3 spells CASSQGGGPHTF. CDR3 coding DNA: TGTGCCAGCAGCCAAGGAGGAGGGCCCCACACCTTC.

This clonotype was seen only once. The V and J genes are TRBV5-1 and TRBJ2-7; 7 bases are shared with TRBD1. Germline V gene sequence: CDR1 SGHRS, CDR2 YFSETQ. The J segment lost 2 bases and the V segment lost 5 bases, leaving 10 bases of the junction unmatched. The CDR3 covers 15 residues. Written as DNA, the CDR3 is TGCGCCAGCAGATGGGGTGGTCAGGGGGCCTACGAGCAGTACTTC. Its translation is CASRWGGQGAYEQYF.

This clonotype was counted a few times. V and J are TRBV28 and TRBJ2-7; possibly TRBD2 for D (6 bases). The germline gives CDR1 MDHEN, CDR2 SYDVKM. The CDR3 extends over 14 amino acids. The germline V and J ends were trimmed by 3 bases and 2 bases, with 11 bases remaining between them. CDR3 DNA: TGTGCCAGCAGTTTCTGGACTACCGCCTACGAGCAGTACTTC. It encodes CASSFWTTAYEQYF.

On this clonotype: One junction end does not reproduce the germline sequence, and a read error may be involved. This chain's CDR3 is CCARDLGVGQGITNEQFF. Here the CDR3 DNA reads TGCTGTGCTAGAGATCTTGGAGTCGGGCAGGGGATAACAAATGAGCAGTTCTTC. The rearrangement links TRBV20-1 to TRBJ2-1; D possibly corresponds to TRBD1 (6 bases). Germline CDR1 and CDR2: DFQATT and SNEGSKA (reference sequence). This CDR3 contains 18 residues.

This clonotype was seen a handful of times. The chain carries TRBV7-2 and TRBJ1-5; no clear D. This CDR3 comprises 13 residues. Germline lookup yields CDR1 SGHTA and CDR2 FQGNSA. V gave up 1 base and J gave up 6 bases, with 7 bases separating them. CDR3 region: CASSLERGQPQHF. The CDR3 DNA reads as TGTGCCAGCAGCTTAGAACGAGGTCAGCCCCAGCATTTT.

The gene calls are TRBV12-3 or TRBV12-4 and TRBJ1-1; D is undetermined. Trimming took 6 bases from V and 4 from J, leaving 15 bases between them. The CDR3 consists of 14 residues. CDR3 coding DNA: TGTGCCAGCAGCCTAAAGAGGGTGGGCACTGAAGCTTTCTTT. This codes for CASSLKRVGTEAFF.

The V call is TRBV15, the J call TRBJ2-5; D uncertain. Trimming removed 0 bases from V and 0 bases from J, with 8 bases in between. The CDR3 is 15 residues long. CDR1 LNHNV and CDR2 YYDKDF come from the germline V gene (reference sequence). CDR3 in DNA: TGTGCCACCAGCAGAGATTTCCACAACCAAGAGACCCAGTACTTC. Translation gives CATSRDFHNQETQYF.

This sequence joins TRBV6-1 and TRBJ2-6; unclear D gene. From germline, CDR1 is MNHNS and CDR2 SASEGT. The CDR3 totals 16 residues. Trimming removed 5 bases at V and 0 bases at J, with 11 bases between. The CDR3 coding sequence is TGTGCCAGCAGTCAAAGGAGAACCTCTGGGGCCAACGTCCTGACTTTC. Residues: CASSQRRTSGANVLTF.